Below, 8 T cell receptor beta chains from the same sample are listed, as sequenced in a study of blood T cells in healthy people across ages. The second PCR ran roughly 7 to 12 cycles with a sample-barcoded 5' primer and J-beta primers. TCRdb reprocessed the 5' RACE reads via MiXCR and lists one record per CDR3 protein. The sample contains 660,000 or so distinct CDR3 sequences, under 70% of which appear only once. Sequencing input: blood. These receptors all stem from a man in his 60s in good health.

The rearrangement uses TRBV12-3 or TRBV12-4 and TRBJ2-5, with D tentatively TRBD1 (6 bases). The J call is in doubt because the DNA end fits TRBJ2-7 better. The CDR3 has 14 residues. The CDR3 region has the DNA TGTGCCAGCACTAAAGCGCACAGGGCTTACGAGCAGTACTTC. Residues: CASTKAHRAYEQYF.

This clonotype was recorded a few times. The J gene is TRBJ2-3, the V gene TRBV29-1, with D maybe TRBD1 (6 bases). Germline CDR1 SQVTM, CDR2 ANQGSEA. The V end lost 7 bases, the J end lost 6 bases, and 20 bases lay between the germline ends. The CDR3 contains 14 residues. CDR3 in amino acids: CSATPRGSRDTQYF. The CDR3 bases are TGCAGCGCTACACCCAGGGGCTCTAGGGATACGCAGTATTTT.

At least ten counts were recorded for this clonotype. This chain connects TRBV24-1 to TRBJ2-5, with 7 bases that match TRBD1. Germline V gene sequence: CDR1 KGHDR, CDR2 SFDVKD. This CDR3 contains 12 residues. The J segment lost 4 bases and the V segment lost 9 bases, leaving 4 bases of the junction unmatched. The CDR3 reads CATGDRRETQYF. CDR3 coding DNA: TGTGCCACCGGGGACAGACGAGAGACCCAGTACTTC.

The J gene is TRBJ1-2, the V gene TRBV7-2; 7 bases align to TRBD1. The CDR3 runs 16 residues. Germline CDR1 is SGHTA and CDR2 is FQGNSA. V gave up 5 bases and J gave up 5 bases; unmatched junction bases: 14. The CDR3 region is CASSKAFGGRGYGYTF. The CDR3 nucleotides read TGTGCCAGCAGCAAAGCCTTTGGTGGCAGGGGGTATGGCTACACCTTC.

J is TRBJ2-7 and V is TRBV29-1; D is ambiguous. V gave up 1 base and J gave up 10 bases, with 8 bases separating them. Germline V gene lookup returns CDR1 SQVTM and CDR2 ANQGSEA. This CDR3 is 10 amino acids long. CDR3 coding DNA: TGCAGCGTTGAAGTGGTGGCCCAGTACTTC. It specifies CSVEVVAQYF.

This clonotype has a single count. The genes are TRBV27 and TRBJ1-5; 7 nucleotides agree with TRBD1. The CDR3 runs to 17 residues. The J segment lost 0 bases and the V segment lost 5 bases, leaving 10 bases of the junction unmatched. Germline-derived CDR1 and CDR2 are MNHEY and SMNVEV (reference sequence). The CDR3 is CASSPWTGTYSNQPQHF. CDR3 DNA sequence: TGTGCCAGCAGTCCCTGGACAGGAACTTATAGCAATCAGCCCCAGCATTTT.

The chain combines TRBV20-1 with TRBJ1-6, with D hard to call. Between the trimmed V and J ends, which lost 0 bases and 7 bases, there was a span of 10 bases. Germline assignment: CDR1 DFQATT and CDR2 SNEGSKA (reference sequence). The CDR3 length is 14 residues. CDR3 in DNA: TGCAGTGCTAGAGAGGGAGGGTTAAATTCACCCCTCCACTTT. Translating it yields CSAREGGLNSPLHF.

This chain joins TRBV4-1 and TRBJ1-4; D is possibly TRBD1 (5 bases). V lost 0 bases and J lost 9, with 17 bases in between. Looked up from germline, CDR1 is MGHRA and CDR2 is YSYEKL. CDR3 length: 16 residues. CDR3 region: CASSQDRFGTEKKLFF. The CDR3, as DNA: TGCGCCAGCAGCCAAGATCGGTTTGGGACCGAAAAAAAACTGTTTTTT.